The clone carrying this T cell receptor (beta chain) was found once. This record comes from a study of shared clonotypes between healthy human individuals. Sequenced by immunoSEQ multiplex PCR; TCRdb stores in-frame clones only, minus some. Of 780,000 or so clones listed, over 55% are singletons. The CDR3 length is 13 residues. Per germline, CDR1 SGHTA and CDR2 FQGNSA. Trimming took 5 bases from V and 8 from J; bases not matched to a gene: 5. Sequenced sample: memory CD4+ T cells sorted from blood. Subset of the sample: CD45RA-negative fraction. This rearrangement joins TRBV7-2 to TRBJ2-1; 8 nucleotides agree with TRBD2. The receptor was isolated from a woman aged 25 to 39 in good health. The CDR3 bases are TGTGCCAGCAGCCTAAGCGGGAGACATGAGCAGTTCTTC. It specifies CASSLSGRHEQFF.